The sequence of this T cell receptor (beta chain) was determined in a study of technical replicates of blood from a few donors. V lost 3 bases and J lost 4; bases outside the gene matches: 7. Germline V gene data show CDR1 as LNHNV and CDR2 as YYDKDF (reference sequence). The CDR3 has 15 residues. Clones were read by immunoSEQ multiplex PCR, and TCRdb kept only the in-frame ones, dropping some. The table shows fewer than 100,000 clones, with 89% occurring only once. The V and J genes are TRBV15 and TRBJ2-5, with TRBD1 matching over 8 bases. The sequenced sample consisted of T cells isolated from PBMCs. The sequence came from a human donor in good health. The CDR3 region has the DNA TGTGCCACCAGCAGGGCTACCACAGGGGGAGAGACCCAGTACTTC. It translates to CATSRATTGGETQYF.